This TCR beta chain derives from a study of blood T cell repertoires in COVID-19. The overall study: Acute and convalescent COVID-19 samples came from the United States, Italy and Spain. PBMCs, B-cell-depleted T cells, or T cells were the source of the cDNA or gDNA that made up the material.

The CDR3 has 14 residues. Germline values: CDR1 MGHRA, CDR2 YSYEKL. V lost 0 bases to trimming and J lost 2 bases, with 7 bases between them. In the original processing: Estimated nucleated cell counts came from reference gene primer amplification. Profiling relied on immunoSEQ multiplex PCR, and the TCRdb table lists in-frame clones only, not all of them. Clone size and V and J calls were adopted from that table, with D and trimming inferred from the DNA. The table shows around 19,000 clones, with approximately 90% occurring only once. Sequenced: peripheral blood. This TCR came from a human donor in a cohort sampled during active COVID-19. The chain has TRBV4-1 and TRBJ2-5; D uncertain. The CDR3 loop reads CASSQDNSQETQYF. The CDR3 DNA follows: TGCGCCAGCAGCCAAGATAACTCACAAGAGACCCAGTACTTC.